This TCR beta chain was found in a study of early stage breast cancer tumors. Study as a whole: Most invasive tumors, about 75% of the 16, were ER+/PR+/HER2-.

Points from the study as a whole: Commonly generated sequences made up most enriched TCRB sequences shared between patients. Comparing each tissue with blood distinguished tumor from normal in most of the 16 patients.

In germline, CDR1 is MGHDK, CDR2 SYGVNS. Trimming took 2 bases from V and 5 from J; bases not matched to a gene: 6. The CDR3 covers 16 residues. Assay: immunoSEQ multiplex PCR; the TCRdb copy retains only in-frame clones and omits some. Here the sample spans some 36,000 clones, over 70% being singletons. As concerns this clone: Its cognate antigen is unknown.

The clonotype comes from a person between 55 and 70 years old with breast cancer. The rearrangement joins TRBV25-1 to TRBJ2-5; 12 bases match TRBD2. The specimen was blood. The CDR3 DNA reads as TGTGCCAGCAGTGAACCTAGCGGGGGGGCCTGGGAGACCCAGTACTTC. Protein: CASSEPSGGAWETQYF.